Listed below are T cell receptor beta chains from one sample, sequenced in a study of blood T cells in healthy people across ages. TCRdb recomputed calls from the 5' RACE reads with MiXCR, one row per CDR3 protein. The sample lists approximately 1,100,000 distinct CDR3 sequences, 40% to 50% occurring once. Source material: blood. The receptor set was obtained from a woman aged 60 to 75 in good health. The CDR3 runs from the conserved cysteine through the conserved F or W. The order of the fields is J gene, CDR3 length, D gene, clone size, V gene, CDR3 protein, CDR3 DNA. A D gene is named only where the DNA matches it firmly. A clone size is listed for some rows: how often the clone was seen (once, few, many), or a class if it is expanded.

j_call: TRBJ1-5; cdr3_length: 14; d_call: TRBD1; clone_size: -; v_call: TRBV27; cdr3_aa: CASSDRGPHQPQHF; cdr3_nt: TGTGCCAGCAGCGACAGGGGACCGCATCAGCCCCAGCATTTT
j_call: TRBJ2-4; cdr3_length: 16; d_call: -; clone_size: -; v_call: TRBV4-2; cdr3_aa: CASSPDPGGAKTIQYF; cdr3_nt: TGTGCCAGCAGTCCCGACCCGGGCGGGGCCAAAACCATTCAGTACTTC
j_call: TRBJ2-5; cdr3_length: 15; d_call: TRBD1; clone_size: few; v_call: TRBV24-1; cdr3_aa: CATSDPGTGRETQYF; cdr3_nt: TGTGCCACCAGTGATCCCGGGACAGGTAGAGAGACCCAGTACTTC
j_call: TRBJ2-3; cdr3_length: 16; d_call: -; clone_size: -; v_call: TRBV4-1; cdr3_aa: CASSHPVRERADTQYF; cdr3_nt: TGCGCCAGCAGCCATCCGGTACGGGAGCGCGCAGATACGCAGTATTTT
j_call: TRBJ2-3; cdr3_length: 12; d_call: -; clone_size: -; v_call: TRBV25-1; cdr3_aa: CASGDAWDTQYF; cdr3_nt: TGTGCCAGCGGGGACGCTTGGGATACGCAGTATTTT
j_call: TRBJ2-6; cdr3_length: 15; d_call: -; clone_size: -; v_call: TRBV5-6; cdr3_aa: CASSLWHSGANVLTF; cdr3_nt: TGTGCCAGCAGCTTGTGGCACTCTGGGGCCAACGTCCTGACTTTC
j_call: TRBJ2-5; cdr3_length: 13; d_call: -; clone_size: -; v_call: TRBV11-3; cdr3_aa: CASSPGYPGEQYF; cdr3_nt: TGTGCCAGCAGCCCCGGGTATCCGGGGGAGCAGTACTTC
j_call: TRBJ1-2; cdr3_length: 14; d_call: -; clone_size: -; v_call: TRBV4-1; cdr3_aa: CASSQERGRSGYTF; cdr3_nt: TGCGCCAGCAGCCAAGAGCGGGGCAGGTCTGGCTACACCTTC
j_call: TRBJ2-1; cdr3_length: 13; d_call: -; clone_size: few; v_call: TRBV27; cdr3_aa: CATKFLASNEQFF; cdr3_nt: TGTGCCACCAAATTCCTAGCCTCCAATGAGCAGTTCTTC
j_call: TRBJ2-1; cdr3_length: 13; d_call: TRBD1; clone_size: -; v_call: TRBV11-2; cdr3_aa: CASSYDRVNEQFF; cdr3_nt: TGTGCCAGCAGTTATGACAGGGTAAATGAGCAGTTCTTC
j_call: TRBJ1-1; cdr3_length: 13; d_call: TRBD1; clone_size: -; v_call: TRBV29-1; cdr3_aa: CSVQGQTNTEAFF; cdr3_nt: TGCAGCGTTCAGGGACAGACGAACACTGAAGCTTTCTTT
j_call: TRBJ2-5; cdr3_length: 13; d_call: -; clone_size: few; v_call: TRBV20-1; cdr3_aa: CSASSIGGETQYF; cdr3_nt: TGCAGTGCTAGCAGCATAGGAGGGGAGACCCAGTACTTC
j_call: TRBJ2-2; cdr3_length: 17; d_call: TRBD2; clone_size: -; v_call: TRBV7-2; cdr3_aa: CASSLPLAGAVTGELFF; cdr3_nt: TGTGCCAGCAGCTTACCACTAGCGGGAGCCGTTACCGGGGAGCTGTTTTTT
j_call: TRBJ2-3; cdr3_length: 17; d_call: TRBD2; clone_size: few; v_call: TRBV7-6; cdr3_aa: CASSLEGSGSDTDTQYF; cdr3_nt: TGTGCCAGCAGCTTAGAGGGTAGCGGGAGTGACACAGATACGCAGTATTTT
j_call: TRBJ2-3; cdr3_length: 18; d_call: TRBD1; clone_size: once; v_call: TRBV4-1; cdr3_aa: CASSQDVSGQGASDTQYF; cdr3_nt: TGCGCCAGCAGCCAAGATGTTAGTGGACAGGGGGCCTCAGATACGCAGTATTTT
j_call: TRBJ1-1; cdr3_length: 15; d_call: -; clone_size: -; v_call: TRBV10-3; cdr3_aa: CAISENPGSDTEAFF; cdr3_nt: TGTGCCATCAGTGAGAACCCAGGGAGTGACACTGAAGCTTTCTTT
j_call: TRBJ2-3; cdr3_length: 16; d_call: TRBD2; clone_size: -; v_call: TRBV27; cdr3_aa: CASIDGGREGTDTQYF; cdr3_nt: TGTGCCAGCATCGATGGGGGGCGGGAGGGCACAGATACGCAGTATTTT
j_call: TRBJ2-1; cdr3_length: 18; d_call: TRBD1; clone_size: -; v_call: TRBV24-1; cdr3_aa: CATSDIRDRESSYNEQFF; cdr3_nt: TGTGCCACCAGTGACATCCGGGACAGGGAGAGCTCCTACAATGAGCAGTTCTTC
j_call: TRBJ2-6; cdr3_length: 16; d_call: -; clone_size: -; v_call: TRBV29-1; cdr3_aa: CSVEDPTGQGANVLTF; cdr3_nt: TGCAGCGTTGAAGATCCAACAGGGCAAGGGGCCAACGTCCTGACTTTC
j_call: TRBJ2-4; cdr3_length: 15; d_call: -; clone_size: -; v_call: TRBV9; cdr3_aa: CASSVWASSYNEQYF; cdr3_nt: TGTGCCAGCAGCGTATGGGCAAGCTCCTACAATGAGCAGTACTTC
j_call: TRBJ2-5; cdr3_length: 15; d_call: TRBD1; clone_size: once; v_call: TRBV9; cdr3_aa: CGSSDRGFPEETQYF; cdr3_nt: TGTGGCAGCAGCGACAGGGGATTCCCCGAAGAGACCCAGTACTTC
j_call: TRBJ2-1; cdr3_length: 16; d_call: TRBD2; clone_size: -; v_call: TRBV5-1; cdr3_aa: CASSHGLALRDNEQFF; cdr3_nt: TGCGCCAGCAGTCACGGACTAGCTCTCCGTGACAATGAGCAGTTCTTC
j_call: TRBJ2-3; cdr3_length: 13; d_call: TRBD1; clone_size: -; v_call: TRBV20-1; cdr3_aa: CSGRGQGTDTQYF; cdr3_nt: TGCAGTGGAAGGGGGCAGGGCACAGATACGCAGTATTTT
j_call: TRBJ1-5; cdr3_length: 14; d_call: TRBD1; clone_size: -; v_call: TRBV12-3/TRBV12-4; cdr3_aa: CASSTGTANQPQHF; cdr3_nt: TGTGCCAGCAGCACCGGGACAGCCAATCAGCCCCAGCATTTT
j_call: TRBJ2-5; cdr3_length: 15; d_call: -; clone_size: few; v_call: TRBV27; cdr3_aa: CASSLTSGGGETQYF; cdr3_nt: TGTGCCAGCAGTTTGACGAGCGGAGGGGGGGAGACCCAGTACTTC
j_call: TRBJ2-4; cdr3_length: 14; d_call: -; clone_size: few; v_call: TRBV5-1; cdr3_aa: CASSSAGPKNIQYF; cdr3_nt: TGCGCCAGCAGCTCGGCGGGTCCCAAAAACATTCAGTACTTC
j_call: TRBJ2-3; cdr3_length: 15; d_call: TRBD2; clone_size: -; v_call: TRBV4-2; cdr3_aa: CASREAGGPPDTQYF; cdr3_nt: TGTGCCAGCCGGGAAGCGGGAGGGCCCCCAGATACGCAGTATTTT
j_call: TRBJ2-5; cdr3_length: 14; d_call: -; clone_size: few; v_call: TRBV6-1; cdr3_aa: CASSELAGRETQYF; cdr3_nt: TGTGCCAGCAGTGAACTCGCCGGTCGAGAGACCCAGTACTTC
j_call: TRBJ1-2; cdr3_length: 13; d_call: -; clone_size: many; v_call: TRBV12-3/TRBV12-4; cdr3_aa: CASSQTESYGYTF; cdr3_nt: TGTGCCAGCAGCCAGACGGAGTCTTATGGCTACACCTTC
j_call: TRBJ2-3; cdr3_length: 15; d_call: -; clone_size: -; v_call: TRBV6-1; cdr3_aa: CASSTGGGGTDTQYF; cdr3_nt: TGTGCCAGCAGCACTGGAGGGGGGGGCACAGATACGCAGTATTTT
j_call: TRBJ2-3; cdr3_length: 14; d_call: -; clone_size: -; v_call: TRBV2; cdr3_aa: CASGPVPTTDTQYF; cdr3_nt: TGTGCCAGCGGCCCGGTTCCAACCACAGATACGCAGTATTTT
j_call: TRBJ1-1; cdr3_length: 13; d_call: -; clone_size: few; v_call: TRBV29-1; cdr3_aa: CSVVKVRGAEAFF; cdr3_nt: TGCAGCGTTGTAAAGGTTCGGGGGGCTGAAGCTTTCTTT
j_call: TRBJ2-3; cdr3_length: 15; d_call: TRBD2; clone_size: -; v_call: TRBV3-1; cdr3_aa: CASSQGRGLAGTQYF; cdr3_nt: TGTGCCAGCAGCCAAGGGCGAGGTTTAGCGGGTACGCAGTATTTT
j_call: TRBJ1-1; cdr3_length: 13; d_call: -; clone_size: -; v_call: TRBV28; cdr3_aa: CASSWAGNTEAFF; cdr3_nt: TGTGCCAGCAGTTGGGCAGGGAACACTGAAGCTTTCTTT
j_call: TRBJ1-5; cdr3_length: 16; d_call: -; clone_size: -; v_call: TRBV28; cdr3_aa: CASSLYPRRRPQPQHF; cdr3_nt: TGTGCCAGCAGTTTATATCCCCGGCGTAGACCCCAGCCCCAGCATTTT
j_call: TRBJ1-1; cdr3_length: 14; d_call: -; clone_size: -; v_call: TRBV11-2; cdr3_aa: CASSLSGPNTEAFF; cdr3_nt: TGTGCCAGCAGCTTATCGGGCCCGAACACTGAAGCTTTCTTT
j_call: TRBJ1-1; cdr3_length: 13; d_call: -; clone_size: -; v_call: TRBV30; cdr3_aa: CAWSVYMNTEAFF; cdr3_nt: TGTGCCTGGAGTGTATACATGAACACTGAAGCTTTCTTT
j_call: TRBJ2-7; cdr3_length: 15; d_call: -; clone_size: -; v_call: TRBV28; cdr3_aa: CASSPLGSADNEQYF; cdr3_nt: TGTGCCAGCAGTCCCCTGGGCAGTGCCGACAATGAGCAGTACTTC
j_call: TRBJ2-1; cdr3_length: 16; d_call: -; clone_size: -; v_call: TRBV7-9; cdr3_aa: CASSSPYGERFREQFF; cdr3_nt: TGTGCCAGCAGCTCCCCCTACGGAGAAAGGTTCAGGGAGCAGTTCTTC
j_call: TRBJ2-3; cdr3_length: 14; d_call: -; clone_size: -; v_call: TRBV19; cdr3_aa: CASSRSGGPDTQYF; cdr3_nt: TGTGCCAGTTCCCGCAGCGGAGGGCCAGATACGCAGTATTTT
j_call: TRBJ1-4; cdr3_length: 14; d_call: -; clone_size: many; v_call: TRBV3-1; cdr3_aa: CASSQGAGSEKLFF; cdr3_nt: TGTGCCAGCAGCCAAGGGGCAGGGAGTGAAAAACTGTTTTTT
j_call: TRBJ2-3; cdr3_length: 16; d_call: -; clone_size: -; v_call: TRBV5-1; cdr3_aa: CASSNPPGLITDTQYF; cdr3_nt: TGCGCCAGCAGCAACCCCCCCGGACTTATCACAGATACGCAGTATTTT
j_call: TRBJ2-7; cdr3_length: 15; d_call: -; clone_size: -; v_call: TRBV20-1; cdr3_aa: CSASSPRPHNYEQYF; cdr3_nt: TGCAGTGCTAGCTCCCCCCGTCCTCACAACTACGAGCAGTACTTC
j_call: TRBJ2-7; cdr3_length: 16; d_call: TRBD2; clone_size: -; v_call: TRBV27; cdr3_aa: CASSLSGGYVSYEQYF; cdr3_nt: TGTGCCAGCAGTTTATCGGGAGGGTACGTCTCCTACGAGCAGTACTTC
j_call: TRBJ2-3; cdr3_length: 16; d_call: TRBD1; clone_size: once; v_call: TRBV9; cdr3_aa: CASSVSPGGQGDTQYF; cdr3_nt: TGTGCCAGCAGCGTATCACCAGGGGGCCAAGGAGATACGCAGTATTTT
j_call: TRBJ2-1; cdr3_length: 19; d_call: -; clone_size: few; v_call: TRBV2; cdr3_aa: CASSDALEERLAAYNEQFF; cdr3_nt: TGTGCCAGCAGTGACGCCCTCGAGGAGAGGCTAGCAGCTTACAATGAGCAGTTCTTC
j_call: TRBJ2-7; cdr3_length: 14; d_call: -; clone_size: -; v_call: TRBV7-9; cdr3_aa: CASSLALGPYEQYF; cdr3_nt: TGTGCCAGCAGCTTAGCGTTAGGCCCGTACGAGCAGTACTTC
j_call: TRBJ2-7; cdr3_length: 15; d_call: -; clone_size: -; v_call: TRBV19; cdr3_aa: CASSIPRDGSYEQYF; cdr3_nt: TGTGCCAGTAGTATACCCCGGGACGGATCCTACGAGCAGTACTTC
j_call: TRBJ2-7; cdr3_length: 15; d_call: TRBD2; clone_size: -; v_call: TRBV20-1; cdr3_aa: CSARLTSGSGYEQYF; cdr3_nt: TGCAGTGCTAGACTGACTAGCGGGAGTGGCTACGAGCAGTACTTC
j_call: TRBJ2-1; cdr3_length: 16; d_call: TRBD2; clone_size: -; v_call: TRBV25-1; cdr3_aa: CASSELGGRGYNEQFF; cdr3_nt: TGTGCCAGCAGTGAATTAGGTGGGAGGGGATACAATGAGCAGTTCTTC
j_call: TRBJ2-3; cdr3_length: 16; d_call: TRBD2; clone_size: few; v_call: TRBV25-1; cdr3_aa: CASSDIAGVSADTQYF; cdr3_nt: TGTGCCAGCAGTGATATAGCGGGAGTGTCAGCAGATACGCAGTATTTT
j_call: TRBJ2-1; cdr3_length: 14; d_call: -; clone_size: -; v_call: TRBV11-2; cdr3_aa: CASSATPGPQTQFF; cdr3_nt: TGTGCCAGCAGCGCAACCCCAGGGCCCCAGACCCAGTTCTTC
j_call: TRBJ2-5; cdr3_length: 13; d_call: TRBD1; clone_size: -; v_call: TRBV7-9; cdr3_aa: CASSPTGPKTQYF; cdr3_nt: TGTGCCAGCAGCCCGACAGGGCCAAAGACCCAGTACTTC
j_call: TRBJ2-7; cdr3_length: 14; d_call: TRBD1; clone_size: few; v_call: TRBV29-1; cdr3_aa: CSVGSGTDVYEQYF; cdr3_nt: TGCAGCGTTGGCTCCGGGACAGATGTCTACGAGCAGTACTTC
j_call: TRBJ1-2; cdr3_length: 13; d_call: TRBD1; clone_size: few; v_call: TRBV28; cdr3_aa: CASSLPYRGGYTF; cdr3_nt: TGTGCCAGCAGTTTACCCTACAGGGGGGGGTACACCTTC
j_call: TRBJ2-1; cdr3_length: 17; d_call: TRBD1; clone_size: -; v_call: TRBV29-1; cdr3_aa: CSVEGGRDRGGDNEQFF; cdr3_nt: TGCAGCGTTGAAGGAGGAAGAGACAGGGGTGGCGACAATGAGCAGTTCTTC
j_call: TRBJ1-2; cdr3_length: 14; d_call: -; clone_size: -; v_call: TRBV18; cdr3_aa: CASSPPGSPYGYTF; cdr3_nt: TGTGCCAGCTCACCGCCGGGCAGCCCCTATGGCTACACCTTC
j_call: TRBJ2-5; cdr3_length: 18; d_call: TRBD2; clone_size: -; v_call: TRBV13; cdr3_aa: CASSARPGTSGSGETQYF; cdr3_nt: TGTGCCAGCAGCGCAAGACCCGGGACTAGCGGGAGCGGAGAGACCCAGTACTTC
j_call: TRBJ1-2; cdr3_length: 19; d_call: TRBD1; clone_size: few; v_call: TRBV4-1; cdr3_aa: CASSQAPGTGSIGRYGYTF; cdr3_nt: TGCGCCAGCAGCCAAGCCCCCGGGACAGGATCAATCGGACGCTATGGCTACACCTTC